Described below is a single T cell receptor beta chain sequence and its context. Clones were read by immunoSEQ multiplex PCR, and TCRdb kept only the in-frame ones, dropping some. The profile shows under 200,000 clones, approximately 86% of them singletons. The CDR3 extends over 15 amino acids. V dropped 0 bases and J dropped 0 bases, with 7 bases sitting between them. CDR1 and CDR2 (germline): SGHRS, YFSETQ. The sample originates from a study of blood T cell repertoires in COVID-19. For the study at large: Sites across the United States, Italy and Spain contributed samples from acute and convalescent COVID-19.

This rearrangement joins TRBV5-1 to TRBJ1-3; D gene uncertain. Sequencing was done on a sample of peripheral blood. This clonotype was obtained from a woman aged 80 or over in a cohort sampled during active or convalescent COVID-19. This chain's CDR3 is CASSLAPSSGNTIYF. CDR3 nucleotide sequence: TGCGCCAGCAGCTTGGCACCGAGCTCTGGAAACACCATATATTTT.